This entry is about one T cell receptor beta chain. Per the germline V gene, CDR1 is KGHSH and CDR2 is LQKENI. This CDR3 has 14 amino acids. Deletions cut 4 bases from V and 6 bases from J, with 14 bases between. Sequenced by immunoSEQ multiplex PCR; TCRdb stores in-frame clones only, minus some. The table includes just over 350,000 clones, about 88% detected once. The sample belongs to a study of blood T cell repertoires in COVID-19. This chain uses TRBV18 with TRBJ2-3; D is undetermined. This receptor was taken from a woman between 55 and 75 years old with COVID-19, enrolled during active disease. The sample comprised peripheral blood. CDR3 DNA: TGTGCCAGCTCACAAGCAGAGATCGGGGATACGCAGTATTTT. This translates into CASSQAEIGDTQYF.